This T cell receptor beta chain was sequenced during a study of blood T cell repertoires in COVID-19. Study details: Whether acute or convalescent, the COVID-19 samples came from the United States, Italy and Spain.

Trimming left V 5 bases short and J 7 bases short, with 24 bases between. CDR1 and CDR2 (germline): MGHDK, SYGVNS. CDR3 size: 16 residues. Methods used by the authors: Cell counts per sample came from amplifying reference gene primers. Libraries were prepared by immunoSEQ multiplex PCR; TCRdb keeps only in-frame clonotypes and omits some of them. D and trimming come from the DNA, and the V and J calls and clone size come from that table. Of about 27,000 clones listed, 91% were seen once; the top ten hold roughly 16%. This sequence joins TRBV25-1 and TRBJ2-7; D perhaps matches TRBD2 (6 bases). Source material: peripheral blood. The TCR was taken from a human donor with active COVID-19. The donor label of this sample is uncertain. The CDR3 here is CASSKTEGFRIMEQYF. The CDR3, as DNA: TGTGCCAGCAGTAAAACGGAGGGGTTTAGGATTATGGAGCAGTACTTC.